This T cell receptor beta chain was profiled in a study of identical twins. Whole-study results and caveats: The models gave estimates that fell short of the out-of-frame TCR alpha sharing seen in monozygotic twins.

With regard to this clonotype: Its antigen is undetermined.

TCRdb reprocessed the 5' RACE reads with MiXCR, giving one entry per CDR3 protein. The data contain about 920,000 distinct CDR3 sequences, about 12% of them seen just once; the ten biggest clones take up 1.5% to 2%. These data also featured in a second study, about yellow fever vaccine responses in identical twins.

This TCR derives from a woman aged 18 to 35 in good health. Material for sequencing was PBMCs.

The CDR3: CASSLGFGQGYNEQFF. In DNA, the CDR3 is TGCGCCAGCAGCTTGGGTTTCGGGCAGGGGTACAATGAGCAGTTCTTC. V usage is TRBV5-1 and J usage is TRBJ2-1, with a weak D call TRBD1 (6 bases). This CDR3 is built from 16 residues. Per germline, CDR1 SGHRS and CDR2 YFSETQ. V was pared by 0 bases and J by 4 bases, with 14 bases between. The full variable domain, with the rest looked up from reference TRBV5-1 and TRBJ2-1, is KAGVTQTPRYLIKTRGQQVTLSCSPISGHRSVSWYQQTPGQGLQFLFEYFSETQRNKGNFPGRFSGRQFSNSRSEMNVSTLELGDSALYLCASSLGFGQGYNEQFFGPGTRLTVL.